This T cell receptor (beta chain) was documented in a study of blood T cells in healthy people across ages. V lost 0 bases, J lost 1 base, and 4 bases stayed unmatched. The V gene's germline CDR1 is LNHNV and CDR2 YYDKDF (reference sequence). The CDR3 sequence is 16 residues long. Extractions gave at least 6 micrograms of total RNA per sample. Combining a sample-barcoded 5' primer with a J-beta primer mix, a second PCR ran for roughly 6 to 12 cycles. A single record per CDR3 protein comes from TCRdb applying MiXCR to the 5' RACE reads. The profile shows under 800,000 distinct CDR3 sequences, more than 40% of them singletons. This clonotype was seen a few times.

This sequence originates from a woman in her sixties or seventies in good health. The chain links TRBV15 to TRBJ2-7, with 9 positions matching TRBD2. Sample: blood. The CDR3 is CATSRDLSGGSYEQYF. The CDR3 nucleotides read TGTGCCACCAGCAGAGATTTAAGCGGGGGGTCCTACGAGCAGTACTTC.